This TCR beta chain came from a study of CXCR3-negative and CXCR3-positive naive CD8 T cells. Study conclusions and caveats: The naive subsets expressed comparable surface CD5, and the authors inferred TCR strength from TRB CDR3 properties. Naive cells used TRBV-TRBJ genes in much the same way whether CXCR3-negative or CXCR3-positive; memory cells did not.

With regard to this clonotype: No antigen is known for it.

The CDR3 length is 15 residues. The TRB libraries of cDNA were built by UMI-labeled 5' RACE. For each CDR3 protein, TCRdb gives one entry from its re-call of the 5' RACE reads, without DNA. In all, the sample yields more than 65,000 distinct CDR3 sequences. Triplicate sorting captured about 320,000 cells each from every CD8+ T cell subset. CD45RO-CCR7+CD27+CD95- expression identified naive CD8+ T cells. Sequencing was performed on naive CXCR3- CD8+ T cells from blood. Subset meaning: CD45RO-CCR7+CD27+CD95- naive CD8+ T cells lacking CXCR3 (TNR3-). This chain uses TRBV12-3 or TRBV12-4 with TRBJ2-3; TCRdb picks TRBD2, but there is no DNA to check that call. The TCR sequence derives from a human donor in good health. Some clones in this sample may be carry-over from other donors' samples. CDR3 in amino acids: CASLPFRESTDTQYF.